The T cell receptor (beta chain) under discussion was sequenced for a study of T cell changes during pregnancy in multiple sclerosis. The CDR3 consists of 16 residues. Germline V gene lookup returns CDR1 SEHNR and CDR2 FQNEAQ (reference sequence). Trimming at V came to 4 bases and at J to 5 bases, leaving 7 bases not matched to a gene. The data were produced by immunoSEQ multiplex PCR, yet TCRdb's version contains in-frame clones alone and is incomplete. The data show approximately 34,000 clones, approximately 90% seen once. This receptor was taken from a female donor with multiple sclerosis, enrolled in a pregnancy study. The chain recombines TRBV7-9 with TRBJ2-7; the match to TRBD2 covers 14 bases. The specimen was CD4+ T cells from peripheral blood mononuclear cells, collected after pregnancy. CDR3: CASSSWGTSGSNEQYF. The CDR3, as DNA: TGTGCCAGCAGCTCCTGGGGGACTAGCGGGAGTAACGAGCAGTACTTC. The variable domain in full, completed from reference TRBV7-9 and TRBJ2-7, reads DTGVSQNPRHKITKRGQNVTFRCDPISEHNRLYWYRQTLGQGPEFLTYFQNEAQLEKSRLLSDRFSAERPKGSFSTLEIQRTEQGDSAMYLCASSSWGTSGSNEQYFGPGTRLTVT.